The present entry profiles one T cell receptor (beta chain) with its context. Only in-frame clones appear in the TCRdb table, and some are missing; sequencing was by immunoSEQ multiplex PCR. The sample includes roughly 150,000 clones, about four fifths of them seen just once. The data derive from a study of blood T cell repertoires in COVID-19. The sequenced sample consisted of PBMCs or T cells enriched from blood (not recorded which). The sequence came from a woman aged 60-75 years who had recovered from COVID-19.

The chain's CDR3 is CASSLTPVARVDSYNSPLHF. Written as DNA, the CDR3 is TGCGCCAGCAGCTTGACACCGGTAGCCAGGGTGGACTCCTATAATTCACCCCTCCACTTT. This chain connects TRBV5-1 to TRBJ1-6; TRBD1 might be the D (5 bases). Germline CDR1 SGHRS, CDR2 YFSETQ. There are 20 residues in the CDR3. Trimming left V 1 base short and J 0 bases short, with 20 bases between.